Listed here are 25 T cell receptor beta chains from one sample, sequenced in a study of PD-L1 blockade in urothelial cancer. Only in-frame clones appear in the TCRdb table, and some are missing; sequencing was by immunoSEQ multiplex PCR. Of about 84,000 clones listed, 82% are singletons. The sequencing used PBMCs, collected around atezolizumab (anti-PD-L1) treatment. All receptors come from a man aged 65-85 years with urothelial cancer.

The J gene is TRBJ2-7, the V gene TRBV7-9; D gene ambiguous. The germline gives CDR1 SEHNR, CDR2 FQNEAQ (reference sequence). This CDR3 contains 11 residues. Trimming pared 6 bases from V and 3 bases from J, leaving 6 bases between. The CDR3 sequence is CASRSDYEQYF. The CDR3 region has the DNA TGTGCCAGCAGGAGTGACTACGAGCAGTACTTC.

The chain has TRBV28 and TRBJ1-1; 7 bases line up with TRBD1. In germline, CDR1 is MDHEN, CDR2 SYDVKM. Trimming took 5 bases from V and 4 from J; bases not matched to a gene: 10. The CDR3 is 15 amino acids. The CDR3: CASSPLGTAVTEAFF. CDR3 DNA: TGTGCCAGCAGTCCACTAGGGACAGCTGTCACTGAAGCTTTCTTT. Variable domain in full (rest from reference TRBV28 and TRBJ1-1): DVKVTQSSRYLVKRTGEKVFLECVQDMDHENMFWYRQDPGLGLRLIYFSYDVKMKEKGDIPEGYSVSREKKERFSLILESASTNQTSMYLCASSPLGTAVTEAFFGQGTRLTVV.

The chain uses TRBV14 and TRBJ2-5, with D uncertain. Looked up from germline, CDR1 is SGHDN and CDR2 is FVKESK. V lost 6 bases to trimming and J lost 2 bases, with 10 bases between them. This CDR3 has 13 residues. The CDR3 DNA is TGTGCCAGCAGTCTGACAACACAAGAGACCCAGTACTTC. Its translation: CASSLTTQETQYF.

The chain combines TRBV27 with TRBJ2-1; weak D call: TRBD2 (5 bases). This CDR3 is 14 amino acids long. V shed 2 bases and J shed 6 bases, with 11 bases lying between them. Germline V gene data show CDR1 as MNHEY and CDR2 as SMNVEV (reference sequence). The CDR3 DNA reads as TGTGCCAGCAGTTTAAGGCGGGCGGGCAATGAGCAGTTCTTC. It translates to CASSLRRAGNEQFF.

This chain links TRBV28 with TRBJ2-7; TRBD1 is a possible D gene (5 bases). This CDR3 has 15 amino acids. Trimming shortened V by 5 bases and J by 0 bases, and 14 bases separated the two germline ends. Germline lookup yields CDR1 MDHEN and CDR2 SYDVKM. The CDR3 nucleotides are TGTGCCAGCAGTACCCTACAGGTTCTCTCCTACGAGCAGTACTTC. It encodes CASSTLQVLSYEQYF. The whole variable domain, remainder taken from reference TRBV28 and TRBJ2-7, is DVKVTQSSRYLVKRTGEKVFLECVQDMDHENMFWYRQDPGLGLRLIYFSYDVKMKEKGDIPEGYSVSREKKERFSLILESASTNQTSMYLCASSTLQVLSYEQYFGPGTRLTVT.

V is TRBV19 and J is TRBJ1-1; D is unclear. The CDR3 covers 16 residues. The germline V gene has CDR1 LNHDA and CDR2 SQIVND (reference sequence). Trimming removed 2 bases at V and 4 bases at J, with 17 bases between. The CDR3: CASSIIRAARGTEAFF. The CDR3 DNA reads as TGTGCCAGTAGTATAATAAGGGCAGCCCGGGGCACTGAAGCTTTCTTT.

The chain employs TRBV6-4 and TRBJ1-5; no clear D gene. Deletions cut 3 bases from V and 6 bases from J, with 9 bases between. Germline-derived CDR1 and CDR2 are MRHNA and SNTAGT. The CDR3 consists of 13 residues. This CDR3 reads CASSEFPGQPQHF. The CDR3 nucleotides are TGTGCCAGCAGTGAGTTCCCGGGTCAGCCCCAGCATTTT.

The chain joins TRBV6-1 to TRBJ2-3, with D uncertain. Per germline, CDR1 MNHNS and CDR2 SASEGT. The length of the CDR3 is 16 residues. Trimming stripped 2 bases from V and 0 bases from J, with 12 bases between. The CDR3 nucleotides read TGTGCCAGCAGTGAACTACGCGGTGAGAGCACAGATACGCAGTATTTT. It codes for CASSELRGESTDTQYF.

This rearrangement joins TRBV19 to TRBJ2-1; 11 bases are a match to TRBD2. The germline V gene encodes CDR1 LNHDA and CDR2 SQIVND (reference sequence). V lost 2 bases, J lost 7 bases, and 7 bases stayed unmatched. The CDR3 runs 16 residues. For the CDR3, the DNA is TGTGCCAGTAGTATACAACTAGCGGGAGAGGGAAATGAGCAGTTCTTC. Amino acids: CASSIQLAGEGNEQFF.

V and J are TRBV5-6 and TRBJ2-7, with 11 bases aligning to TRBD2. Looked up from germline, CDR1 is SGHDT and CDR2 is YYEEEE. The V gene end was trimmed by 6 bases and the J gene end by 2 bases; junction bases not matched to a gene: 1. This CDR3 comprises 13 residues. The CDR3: CASTTSGTYEQYF. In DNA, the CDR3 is TGTGCCAGCACGACTAGCGGGACCTACGAGCAGTACTTC.

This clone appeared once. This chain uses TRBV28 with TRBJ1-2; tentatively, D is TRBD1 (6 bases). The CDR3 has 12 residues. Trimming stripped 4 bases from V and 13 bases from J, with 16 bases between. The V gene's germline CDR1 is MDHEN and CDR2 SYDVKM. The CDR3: CASSSGGGVGTF. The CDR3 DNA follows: TGTGCCAGCAGTTCCGGAGGGGGGGTGGGCACCTTC.

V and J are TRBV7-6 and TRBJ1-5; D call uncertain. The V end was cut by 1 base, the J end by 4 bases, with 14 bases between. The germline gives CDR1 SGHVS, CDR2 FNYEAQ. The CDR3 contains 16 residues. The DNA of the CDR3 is TGTGCCAGCAGCTTAGGCCCCGCCAGATTAAATCAGCCCCAGCATTTT. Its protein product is CASSLGPARLNQPQHF.

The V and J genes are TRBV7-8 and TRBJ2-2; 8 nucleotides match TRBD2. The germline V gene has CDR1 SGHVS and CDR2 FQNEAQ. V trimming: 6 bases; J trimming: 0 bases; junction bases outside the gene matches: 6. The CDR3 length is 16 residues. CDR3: CASRTGGGANTGELFF. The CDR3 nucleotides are TGTGCCAGCAGGACCGGGGGGGGCGCGAACACCGGGGAGCTGTTTTTT.

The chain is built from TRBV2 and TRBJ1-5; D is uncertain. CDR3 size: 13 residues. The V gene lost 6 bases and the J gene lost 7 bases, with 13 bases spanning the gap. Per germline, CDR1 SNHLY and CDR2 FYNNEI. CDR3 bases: TGTGCCAGCAGCCCCGAATACGGGCAGCCCCAGCATTTT. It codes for CASSPEYGQPQHF.

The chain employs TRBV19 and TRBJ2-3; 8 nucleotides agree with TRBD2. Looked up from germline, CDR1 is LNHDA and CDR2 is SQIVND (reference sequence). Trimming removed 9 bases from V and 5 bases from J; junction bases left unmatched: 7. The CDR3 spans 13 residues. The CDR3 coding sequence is TGTGCCAGCAGCGGGGGCTCCCTAGATACGCAGTATTTT. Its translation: CASSGGSLDTQYF.

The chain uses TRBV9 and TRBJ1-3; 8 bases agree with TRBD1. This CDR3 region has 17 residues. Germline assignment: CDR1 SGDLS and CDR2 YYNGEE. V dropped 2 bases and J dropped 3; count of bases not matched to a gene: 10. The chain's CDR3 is CASSVATGGLGGNTIYF. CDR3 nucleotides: TGTGCCAGCAGCGTTGCAACAGGGGGATTGGGTGGAAACACCATATATTTT.

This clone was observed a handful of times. CDR3 sequence: CASSFTAAEPPYEQYF. In DNA, the CDR3 is TGTGCCAGCAGCTTCACTGCTGCGGAACCCCCCTACGAGCAGTACTTC. This chain links TRBV5-4 with TRBJ2-7; no clear D. Germline CDR1 SGHNT, CDR2 YYREEE (reference sequence). CDR3 length: 16 amino acids. Deletions cut 2 bases from V and 2 bases from J, with 17 bases between.

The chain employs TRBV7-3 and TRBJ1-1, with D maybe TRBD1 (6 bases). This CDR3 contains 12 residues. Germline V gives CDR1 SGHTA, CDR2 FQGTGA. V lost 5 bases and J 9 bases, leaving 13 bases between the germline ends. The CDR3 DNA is TGTGCCAGCAGCCCAGGGGTAGGGAAAGCTTTCTTT. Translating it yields CASSPGVGKAFF.

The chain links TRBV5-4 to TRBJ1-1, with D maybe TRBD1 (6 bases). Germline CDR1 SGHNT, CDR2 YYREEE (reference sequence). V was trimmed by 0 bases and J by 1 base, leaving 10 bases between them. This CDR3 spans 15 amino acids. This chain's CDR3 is CASSLEGRGNTEAFF. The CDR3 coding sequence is TGTGCCAGCAGCTTGGAGGGCAGGGGGAACACTGAAGCTTTCTTT. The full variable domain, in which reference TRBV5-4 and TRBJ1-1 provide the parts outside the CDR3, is ETGVTQSPTHLIKTRGQQVTLRCSSQSGHNTVSWYQQALGQGPQFIFQYYREEENGRGNFPPRFSGLQFPNYSSELNVNALELDDSALYLCASSLEGRGNTEAFFGQGTRLTVV.

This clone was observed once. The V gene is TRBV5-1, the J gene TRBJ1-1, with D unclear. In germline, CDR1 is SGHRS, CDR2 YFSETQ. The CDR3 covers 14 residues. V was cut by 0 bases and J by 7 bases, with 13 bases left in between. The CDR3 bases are TGCGCCAGCAGCTTGGGTGCGGCCGAAGTTGAAGCTTTCTTT. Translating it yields CASSLGAAEVEAFF.

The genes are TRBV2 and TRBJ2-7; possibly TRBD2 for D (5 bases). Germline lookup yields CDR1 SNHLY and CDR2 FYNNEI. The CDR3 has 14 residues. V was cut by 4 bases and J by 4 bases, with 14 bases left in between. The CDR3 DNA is TGTGCCAGCAGTGGAGGGATCGGGGAATACGAGCAGTACTTC. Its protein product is CASSGGIGEYEQYF. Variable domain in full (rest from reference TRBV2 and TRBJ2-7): EPEVTQTPSHQVTQMGQEVILRCVPISNHLYFYWYRQILGQKVEFLVSFYNNEISEKSEIFDDQFSVERPDGSNFTLKIRSTKLEDSAMYFCASSGGIGEYEQYFGPGTRLTVT.

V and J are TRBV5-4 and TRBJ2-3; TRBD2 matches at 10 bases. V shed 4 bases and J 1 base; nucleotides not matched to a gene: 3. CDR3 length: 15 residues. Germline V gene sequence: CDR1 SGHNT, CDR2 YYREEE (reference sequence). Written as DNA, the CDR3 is TGTGCCAGCAGCCCTAGCGGGGGAGGCACAGATACGCAGTATTTT. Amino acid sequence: CASSPSGGGTDTQYF.

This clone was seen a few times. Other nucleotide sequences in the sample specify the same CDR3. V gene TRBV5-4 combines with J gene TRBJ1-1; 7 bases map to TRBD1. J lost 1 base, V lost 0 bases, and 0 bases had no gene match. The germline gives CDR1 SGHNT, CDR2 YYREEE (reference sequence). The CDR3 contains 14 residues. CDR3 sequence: CASSLDRGNTEAFF. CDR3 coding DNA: TGTGCCAGCAGCTTGGACAGGGGGAACACTGAAGCTTTCTTT.

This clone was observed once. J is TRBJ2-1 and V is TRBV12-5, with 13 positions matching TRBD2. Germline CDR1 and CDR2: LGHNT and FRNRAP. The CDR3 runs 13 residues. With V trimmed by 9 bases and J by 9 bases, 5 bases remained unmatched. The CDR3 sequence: CASRLAGGGEQFF. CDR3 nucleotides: TGTGCTAGCAGACTAGCGGGAGGTGGTGAGCAGTTCTTC.

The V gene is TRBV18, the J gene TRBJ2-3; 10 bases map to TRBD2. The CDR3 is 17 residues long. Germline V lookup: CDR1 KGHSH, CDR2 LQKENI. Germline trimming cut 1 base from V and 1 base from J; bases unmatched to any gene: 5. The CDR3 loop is CASSPQSGLAGTDTQYF. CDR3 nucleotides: TGTGCCAGCTCACCACAGAGCGGACTAGCGGGCACAGATACGCAGTATTTT.